Following are 26 T cell receptor beta chains from one sample sequenced in a study of blood T cell repertoires in COVID-19. The protocol was immunoSEQ multiplex PCR, while the TCRdb copy is restricted to in-frame clones and leaves out a portion. The sample includes about 110,000 clones, around 86% of them seen just once. Sequencing was done on a sample of peripheral blood. The receptors stem from a man in his forties with acute or convalescent COVID-19.

The chain combines TRBV6-5 with TRBJ2-2; TRBD2 agrees at 10 bases. V was clipped by 7 bases and J by 5 bases; unmatched bases: 7. This CDR3 contains 15 residues. Germline CDR1 is MNHEY and CDR2 is SVGAGI. The CDR3 reads CASKGLAGVTGELFF. The CDR3 region has the DNA TGTGCCAGCAAGGGCCTAGCGGGAGTAACCGGGGAGCTGTTTTTT.

This sequence joins TRBV7-7 and TRBJ2-5; D is perhaps TRBD2 (6 bases). V was pared by 1 base and J by 5 bases, with 14 bases between. The CDR3 spans 15 residues. The germline V gene encodes CDR1 SSHAT and CDR2 FNYEAQ (reference sequence). CDR3 bases: TGTGCCAGCAGCTTAGGTGGGACCGCGGGGGAGACCCAGTACTTC. Translated, it gives CASSLGGTAGETQYF.

The V and J genes are TRBV6-5 and TRBJ2-3; 13 bases are a match to TRBD2. CDR3 size: 15 residues. The germline gives CDR1 MNHEY, CDR2 SVGAGI. V lost 5 bases, J lost 5 bases, and 4 bases stayed unmatched. The CDR3 coding sequence is TGTGCCAGCAGTCCACTAGCGGGGGGGGGAGATACGCAGTATTTT. Its translation is CASSPLAGGGDTQYF.

There are a few counts of this clone. The V and J genes are TRBV4-3 and TRBJ1-6; tentative D call: TRBD1 (6 bases). Germline CDR1 and CDR2: LGHNA and YSLEER. Trimming took 0 bases from V and 7 from J, leaving 10 bases between them. This CDR3 contains 15 residues. CDR3 amino acids: CASSQEWQGNSPLHF. The CDR3 nucleotides read TGCGCCAGCAGCCAAGAATGGCAGGGGAATTCACCCCTCCACTTT.

This chain uses TRBV5-1 with TRBJ2-7; D remains unclear. Between the trimmed V and J ends, which lost 0 bases and 0 bases, there was a span of 7 bases. CDR1 SGHRS and CDR2 YFSETQ come from the germline V gene. The CDR3 is 14 residues long. CDR3 in amino acids: CASSLGDLSYEQYF. In DNA form, the CDR3 reads TGCGCCAGCAGCTTGGGCGATCTCTCCTACGAGCAGTACTTC. The full variable domain, with the rest looked up from reference TRBV5-1 and TRBJ2-7, is KAGVTQTPRYLIKTRGQQVTLSCSPISGHRSVSWYQQTPGQGLQFLFEYFSETQRNKGNFPGRFSGRQFSNSRSEMNVSTLELGDSALYLCASSLGDLSYEQYFGPGTRLTVT.

This chain connects TRBV12-5 to TRBJ1-5; 9 bases map to TRBD1. Germline V gene sequence: CDR1 LGHNT, CDR2 FRNRAP. J gave up 2 bases and V 0 bases, and 11 bases lay outside the gene matches. The CDR3 length is 19 residues. The CDR3 is CASGLVLDRGTLGNQPQHF. The CDR3 DNA reads TGTGCTAGTGGTTTGGTATTGGACAGGGGAACCCTGGGCAATCAGCCCCAGCATTTT.

The rearrangement uses TRBV19 and TRBJ2-1, with 10 bases matching TRBD2. CDR1 and CDR2 (germline): LNHDA, SQIVND (reference sequence). This CDR3 is 18 amino acids long. V lost 2 bases, J lost 4 bases, and 11 bases stayed unmatched. CDR3 coding DNA: TGTGCCAGTAGTATAAGGGCTGGGGCTAGCGGGAGTTACAATGAGCAGTTCTTC. Its translation is CASSIRAGASGSYNEQFF.

The chain employs TRBV30 and TRBJ1-2; D not resolved. Trimming pared 1 base from V and 5 bases from J, leaving 8 bases between. The CDR3 contains 12 residues. Germline V lookup: CDR1 GTSNPN, CDR2 SVGIG (reference sequence). Written as DNA, the CDR3 is TGTGCCTGGAGTGCACAGCGGTATGGCTACACCTTC. It codes for CAWSAQRYGYTF. Using reference TRBV30 and TRBJ1-2 for the parts outside the CDR3, the full variable domain is SQTIHQWPATLVQPVGSPLSLECTVEGTSNPNLYWYRQAAGRGLQLLFYSVGIGQISSEVPQNLSASRPQDRQFILSSKKLLLSDSGFYLCAWSAQRYGYTFGSGTRLTVV.

The V gene is TRBV6-2 or TRBV6-3, the J gene TRBJ2-4; TRBD2 agrees at 8 bases. This CDR3 has 17 amino acids. Germline V gene sequence: CDR1 MNHEY, CDR2 SVGEGT. The junction had 8 bases not matched to a gene; V was cut back by 4 bases and J by 0 bases. The CDR3 loop is CASSSIKAGVAKNIQYF. The CDR3 DNA reads TGTGCCAGCAGTTCGATTAAAGCGGGAGTAGCCAAAAACATTCAGTACTTC.

The J gene is TRBJ2-7, the V gene TRBV7-6; 9 positions match TRBD2. Per the germline V gene, CDR1 is SGHVS and CDR2 is FNYEAQ. The CDR3 has 17 residues. The V and J ends lost 1 base and 7 bases, in that order; junction bases with no gene match: 14. This CDR3 reads CASSLEVSGRFSWEQYF. The CDR3 nucleotides read TGTGCCAGCAGCTTAGAGGTTAGCGGGAGATTCTCGTGGGAGCAGTACTTC.

This clone has only one observation. The chain joins TRBV2 to TRBJ1-5, with a weak D call TRBD1 (5 bases). This CDR3 region has 15 residues. Germline CDR1 and CDR2: SNHLY and FYNNEI. Trimming shortened V by 3 bases and J by 7 bases, and 16 bases separated the two germline ends. In DNA form, the CDR3 reads TGTGCCAGCAGTGAGGAGCAGGGAGGATGGCAGCCCCAGCATTTT. It encodes CASSEEQGGWQPQHF.

The chain employs TRBV5-4 and TRBJ2-1; 9 bases are shared with TRBD2. CDR1 and CDR2 from the germline V gene are SGHNT and YYREEE (reference sequence). CDR3 length equals 16 residues. V gave up 0 bases and J gave up 5 bases; unmatched junction bases: 6. CDR3 in DNA: TGTGCCAGCAGCTTGGGCGGGAGGGCGGCCGACAATGAGCAGTTCTTC. It specifies CASSLGGRAADNEQFF.

The V call is TRBV3-1 (or the pseudogene TRBV3-2), the J call TRBJ1-1, with 7 bases aligning to TRBD1. With 2 bases clipped from V and 1 base from J, the junction kept 4 bases outside the gene matches. CDR1 is LGHDT and CDR2 is YNNKEL in the germline V gene (reference sequence). This CDR3 region has 15 residues. This CDR3 reads CASSQKGQKNTEAFF. For the CDR3, the DNA is TGTGCCAGCAGCCAAAAGGGACAGAAGAACACTGAAGCTTTCTTT.

V usage is TRBV2 and J usage is TRBJ2-1, with 9 bases fitting TRBD2. V lost 4 bases and J lost 8; bases outside the gene matches: 9. This CDR3 comprises 15 residues. The germline CDR1 and CDR2 sequences are SNHLY and FYNNEI. The CDR3 DNA is TGTGCCAGCAGTGTGGCTAGCGGGAATGGGGATGAGCAGTTCTTC. This sequence encodes CASSVASGNGDEQFF.

The V gene is TRBV6-2 or TRBV6-3, the J gene TRBJ2-5; D may be TRBD2 (7 bases). The CDR3 is 13 amino acids. The V and J ends lost 5 bases and 4 bases respectively, with 11 bases between them. Germline CDR1 and CDR2: MNHEY and SVGEGT. The CDR3 nucleotides are TGTGCCAGCAGTCACGGGGGGCGAGAGACCCAGTACTTC. As protein: CASSHGGRETQYF.

The chain links TRBV11-3 to TRBJ2-1, with 9 positions matching TRBD1. Germline trimming cut 1 base from V and 6 bases from J; bases unmatched to any gene: 4. The germline gives CDR1 SGHNT, CDR2 YENEEA. This CDR3 has 15 amino acids. The CDR3 region has the DNA TGTGCCAGCAGCTTAGCAACAGGGGGCTTCAATGAGCAGTTCTTC. This encodes CASSLATGGFNEQFF.

This chain connects TRBV19 to TRBJ1-6, with 9 bases lining up with TRBD1. The CDR3 contains 16 residues. V was pared by 1 base and J by 6 bases, with 4 bases of the junction left unmatched. Germline V gene lookup returns CDR1 LNHDA and CDR2 SQIVND (reference sequence). The DNA for the CDR3 is TGTGCCAGTAGTATAGCAGGGACAGGGCGTAATTCACCCCTCCACTTT. Protein sequence: CASSIAGTGRNSPLHF.

The chain carries TRBV19 and TRBJ2-1; 7 bases align to TRBD2. V was pared by 4 bases and J by 2 bases, with 8 bases of the junction left unmatched. From germline, CDR1 is LNHDA and CDR2 SQIVND (reference sequence). The CDR3 length is 16 residues. The CDR3 loop is CASSTHPSGTYNEQFF. CDR3 DNA sequence: TGTGCCAGTAGTACGCACCCTAGCGGAACCTACAATGAGCAGTTCTTC.

The rearrangement joins TRBV5-4 to TRBJ1-3; possible D gene TRBD1, 5 bases. The CDR3 sequence is 17 residues long. CDR1 is SGHNT, CDR2 YYREEE, per germline (reference sequence). V was shortened by 4 bases and J by 0 bases, with 17 bases between the two germline ends. The CDR3 sequence is CASSPPQTTDSGNTIYF. Written as DNA, the CDR3 is TGTGCCAGCAGCCCACCTCAAACGACAGACTCTGGAAACACCATATATTTT. Combining the CDR3 with reference TRBV5-4 and TRBJ1-3 gives the whole variable domain ETGVTQSPTHLIKTRGQQVTLRCSSQSGHNTVSWYQQALGQGPQFIFQYYREEENGRGNFPPRFSGLQFPNYSSELNVNALELDDSALYLCASSPPQTTDSGNTIYFGEGSWLTVV.

This clone appeared once. V is TRBV5-1 and J is TRBJ1-5, with a tentative D call TRBD1 (5 bases). The CDR3 extends over 15 amino acids. Trimming shortened V by 3 bases and J by 1 base, and 11 bases separated the two germline ends. The germline CDR1 and CDR2 sequences are SGHRS and YFSETQ. The CDR3 protein is CASSSVPGSNQPQHF. CDR3 in DNA: TGCGCCAGCAGCTCAGTCCCAGGGAGCAATCAGCCCCAGCATTTT.

The V and J genes are TRBV6-2 or TRBV6-3 and TRBJ2-3, with D perhaps matching TRBD2 (6 bases). Per the germline V gene, CDR1 is MNHEY and CDR2 is SVGEGT. V gave up 5 bases and J gave up 5 bases, with 17 bases separating them. There are 15 residues in the CDR3. This chain's CDR3 is CASSQTNAGLDTQYF. CDR3 bases: TGTGCCAGCAGTCAGACGAACGCGGGGCTAGATACGCAGTATTTT.

The chain joins TRBV19 to TRBJ1-2; D might be TRBD1 (6 bases). Germline assignment: CDR1 LNHDA and CDR2 SQIVND (reference sequence). V was pared by 4 bases and J by 8 bases, with 14 bases between. The CDR3 is 13 residues long. The CDR3 loop reads CASSTRTDLGYTF. The CDR3 DNA sequence: TGTGCCAGTAGTACCCGGACAGATCTAGGCTACACCTTC.

The CDR3: CASSFLATSGSSYNEQFF. The CDR3, as DNA: TGTGCCAGCAGCTTCCTGGCGACTAGCGGGAGCTCCTACAATGAGCAGTTCTTC. The V call is TRBV7-9, the J call TRBJ2-1; 12 bases line up with TRBD2. The CDR3 is made up of 18 amino acids. The germline V gene has CDR1 SEHNR and CDR2 FQNEAQ (reference sequence). J gave up 0 bases and V 3 bases, and 6 bases lay outside the gene matches.

This rearrangement joins TRBV3-1 (or the pseudogene TRBV3-2) to TRBJ2-1; 7 nucleotides match TRBD1. CDR3 length: 12 amino acids. The trim removed 1 base at V and 15 bases at J, leaving 6 bases unmatched. Germline V gene data show CDR1 as LGHDT and CDR2 as YNNKEL (reference sequence). This CDR3 is CASSQGQGGRFF. The CDR3 region has the DNA TGTGCCAGCAGCCAAGGACAGGGTGGGAGGTTCTTC.

This clone was observed a few times. This sequence joins TRBV9 and TRBJ1-2, with 9 bases matching TRBD1. CDR1 and CDR2 (germline): SGDLS, YYNGEE. The CDR3 has 17 residues. Trimming at V came to 2 bases and at J to 0 bases, leaving 8 bases not matched to a gene. The CDR3 DNA follows: TGTGCCAGCAGCGTTGATCCGGGACAGGGATCTAACTATGGCTACACCTTC. This codes for CASSVDPGQGSNYGYTF.

This chain uses TRBV14 with TRBJ2-7; no reliable D call. This CDR3 is built from 13 residues. V lost 1 base and J lost 12, with 16 bases in between. CDR1 SGHDN and CDR2 FVKESK come from the germline V gene. CDR3 sequence reads: CASSQGHRSIGYF. CDR3 nucleotides: TGTGCCAGCAGCCAAGGCCATCGGTCCATCGGGTACTTC. The complete variable domain, with remaining parts taken from reference TRBV14 and TRBJ2-7, reads EAGVTQFPSHSVIEKGQTVTLRCDPISGHDNLYWYRRVMGKEIKFLLHFVKESKQDESGMPNNRFLAERTGGTYSTLKVQPAELEDSGVYFCASSQGHRSIGYFGPGTRLTVT.